The T cell receptor beta chain described here comes from a study of T cell responses to AZD1222 COVID-19 vaccine. On the study more broadly: Investigators merged groups given second doses at roughly 4 or roughly 12 weeks. General study findings and limits: The study sampled repertoires only after the peak T cell response.

V gave up 0 bases and J gave up 4 bases; unmatched junction bases: 5. The germline CDR1 and CDR2 sequences are MGHRA and YSYEKL. CDR3 length equals 15 residues. With regard to this clone: Its antigen is still unknown.

The method was immunoSEQ multiplex PCR; TCRdb's version includes in-frame clones alone and lacks a portion of them. Among more than 100,000 clones, around 92% were seen once, and the ten largest hold 4% to 4.5%. The TCR comes from an adult in good health. V and J are TRBV4-1 and TRBJ2-7; TRBD1 matches 8 bases. Material: peripheral blood, obtained on day 0 of AZD1222 vaccination. DNA of the CDR3: TGCGCCAGCAGCCAAGAATCCAGGGGGCAATACGAGCAGTACTTC. Translated, it gives CASSQESRGQYEQYF.